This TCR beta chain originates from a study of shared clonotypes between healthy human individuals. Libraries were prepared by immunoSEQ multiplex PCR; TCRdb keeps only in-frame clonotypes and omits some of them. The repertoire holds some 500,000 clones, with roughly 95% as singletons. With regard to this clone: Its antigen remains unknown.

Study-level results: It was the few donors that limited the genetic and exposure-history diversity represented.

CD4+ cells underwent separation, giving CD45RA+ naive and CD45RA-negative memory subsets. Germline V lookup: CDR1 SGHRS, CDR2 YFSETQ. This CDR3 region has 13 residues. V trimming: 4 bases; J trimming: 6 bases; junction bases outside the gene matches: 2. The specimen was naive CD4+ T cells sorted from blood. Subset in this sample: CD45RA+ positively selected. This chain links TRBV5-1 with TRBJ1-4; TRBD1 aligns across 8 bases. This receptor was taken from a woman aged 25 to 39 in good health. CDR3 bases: TGCGCCAGCAGCCCGGGACAGGATGAAAAACTGTTTTTT. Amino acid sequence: CASSPGQDEKLFF.